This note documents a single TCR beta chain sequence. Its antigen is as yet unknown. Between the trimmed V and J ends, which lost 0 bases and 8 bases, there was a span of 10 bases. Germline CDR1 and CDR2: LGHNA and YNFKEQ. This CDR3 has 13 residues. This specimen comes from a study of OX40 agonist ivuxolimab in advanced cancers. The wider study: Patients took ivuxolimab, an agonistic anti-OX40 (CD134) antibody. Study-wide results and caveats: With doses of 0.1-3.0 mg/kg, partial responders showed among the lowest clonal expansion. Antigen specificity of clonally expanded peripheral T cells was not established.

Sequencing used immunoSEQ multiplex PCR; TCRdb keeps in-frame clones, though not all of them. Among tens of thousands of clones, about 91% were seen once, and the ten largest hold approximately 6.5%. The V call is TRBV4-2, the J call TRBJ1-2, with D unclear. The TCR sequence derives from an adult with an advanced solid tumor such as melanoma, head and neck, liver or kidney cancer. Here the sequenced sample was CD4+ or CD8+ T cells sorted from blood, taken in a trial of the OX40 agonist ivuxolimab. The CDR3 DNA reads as TGTGCCAGCAGCCAAGATTTGGGGTTCGGCTACACCTTC. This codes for CASSQDLGFGYTF.